One and the same sample provided the 18 T cell receptor beta chains below, sequenced in a study of blood T cell repertoires in COVID-19. Assay: immunoSEQ multiplex PCR; the TCRdb copy retains only in-frame clones and omits some. The top ten hold under 0.7% of the sample, which has some 430,000 clones, around 90% seen once. Material: PBMCs or T cells enriched from blood (not recorded which). These receptors all come from a young man who had recovered from COVID-19.

The chain couples TRBV28 to TRBJ1-4; D unclear. The CDR3 consists of 17 residues. Germline CDR1 reads MDHEN; CDR2 reads SYDVKM. V lost 3 bases and J 8 bases, leaving 22 bases between the germline ends. CDR3 region: CASSFEQGRGVKEKLFF. The CDR3 bases are TGTGCCAGCAGTTTCGAACAAGGACGCGGGGTGAAGGAAAAACTGTTTTTT.

The table lists this clone with a count of one. V and J are TRBV5-1 and TRBJ2-1, with 7 bases aligning to TRBD2. The V and J ends lost 4 bases and 0 bases, in that order; junction bases with no gene match: 4. CDR1 is SGHRS and CDR2 is YFSETQ in the germline V gene. The CDR3 length is 15 residues. This CDR3 is CASSPSGNSYNEQFF. The CDR3 nucleotides are TGCGCCAGCAGCCCCAGCGGGAACTCCTACAATGAGCAGTTCTTC.

V is TRBV4-2 and J is TRBJ2-7; 10 bases align to TRBD2. The J segment lost 6 bases and the V segment lost 1 base, leaving 12 bases of the junction unmatched. The germline CDR1 and CDR2 sequences are LGHNA and YNFKEQ. This CDR3 is 17 amino acids long. CDR3 loop: CASSQASGSPGASEQYF. CDR3 sequence (DNA): TGTGCCAGCAGCCAAGCTAGCGGGAGCCCCGGCGCAAGCGAGCAGTACTTC.

CDR3 DNA sequence: TGCGCCAGCAGCTTGGGGGGCTCCCACTACACAGATACGCAGTATTTT. The encoded protein is CASSLGGSHYTDTQYF. V usage is TRBV5-1 and J usage is TRBJ2-3; D might be TRBD1 (5 bases). CDR3 length: 16 residues. The V gene lost 0 bases and the J gene lost 2 bases, with 13 bases spanning the gap. Germline V lookup: CDR1 SGHRS, CDR2 YFSETQ.

The rearrangement joins TRBV11-3 to TRBJ2-1, with 14 bases aligning to TRBD2. The CDR3 runs 16 residues. V was clipped by 3 bases and J by 7 bases; unmatched bases: 5. Germline V CDR1 and CDR2: SGHNT, YENEEA. The CDR3 DNA follows: TGTGCCAGCAGCTTGAGACTAGCGGGAGGGCCGAATGAGCAGTTCTTC. Protein product: CASSLRLAGGPNEQFF.

This chain connects TRBV3-1 (or the pseudogene TRBV3-2) to TRBJ2-7; the D gene is possibly TRBD2 (5 bases). Germline assignment: CDR1 LGHDT and CDR2 YNNKEL (reference sequence). CDR3 length equals 13 residues. With 1 base removed from V and 6 bases from J, the gap between germline ends came to 10 bases. CDR3 DNA: TGTGCCAGCAGCCAAGTTAGACGGGGCGAGCAGTACTTC. Amino acids: CASSQVRRGEQYF.

This sequence joins TRBV5-1 and TRBJ1-1; 9 bases are shared with TRBD1. Germline loops: CDR1 SGHRS, CDR2 YFSETQ. The V gene end was trimmed by 7 bases and the J gene end by 5 bases; junction bases not matched to a gene: 3. CDR3 length: 12 amino acids. CDR3 DNA sequence: TGCGCCAGCCGGACAGGGGAGACTGAAGCTTTCTTT. Translated: CASRTGETEAFF.

The V call is TRBV7-2, the J call TRBJ1-4, with 9 bases matching TRBD1. The CDR3 runs to 17 residues. The germline V gene has CDR1 SGHTA and CDR2 FQGNSA. J was trimmed by 7 bases and V by 5 bases; bases with no gene match: 14. The CDR3 nucleotides read TGTGCCAGCAGCGAATTACAGGGGGCCCTACGTAGTGAAAAACTGTTTTTT. This codes for CASSELQGALRSEKLFF.

In DNA form, the CDR3 reads TGTGCCAGTACCAGTGGCGGACAGATAGTTAATTCACCCCTCCACTTT. It codes for CASTSGGQIVNSPLHF. The rearrangement uses TRBV19 and TRBJ1-6; maybe TRBD1 (6 bases). Trimming stripped 7 bases from V and 6 bases from J, with 19 bases between. This CDR3 is 16 amino acids long. CDR1 is LNHDA and CDR2 is SQIVND in the germline V gene (reference sequence).

The chain joins TRBV29-1 to TRBJ1-2; 9 nucleotides line up with TRBD1. The germline V gene encodes CDR1 SQVTM and CDR2 ANQGSEA. This CDR3 has 13 amino acids. The V segment lost 7 bases and the J segment 4 bases; nucleotides outside the gene matches: 7. The CDR3 sequence: CSGGQGPTYGYTF. The CDR3 region has the DNA TGCAGCGGGGGACAGGGCCCGACCTATGGCTACACCTTC.

The chain couples TRBV5-4 to TRBJ1-1; a possible D gene is TRBD1 (5 bases). Trimming took off 2 bases at V and 0 bases at J, with 14 bases between the two ends. CDR3 length equals 16 residues. The germline gives CDR1 SGHNT, CDR2 YYREEE (reference sequence). The CDR3 DNA reads TGTGCCAGCAGCTTTGGTTCAGCGGGGGTGAACACTGAAGCTTTCTTT. Translating it yields CASSFGSAGVNTEAFF.

The gene calls are TRBV2 and TRBJ2-7; 10 bases map to TRBD1. The CDR3 sequence is 13 residues long. Germline V gene lookup returns CDR1 SNHLY and CDR2 FYNNEI. With V trimmed by 7 bases and J by 6 bases, 6 bases remained unmatched. The CDR3 coding sequence is TGTGCCAGCACCCCGGACAGGGGGTCCGAGCAGTACTTC. Residues: CASTPDRGSEQYF.

The chain recombines TRBV28 with TRBJ2-5, with TRBD2 matching over 12 bases. J was trimmed by 3 bases and V by 5 bases; bases with no gene match: 7. The CDR3 runs 16 residues. The germline gives CDR1 MDHEN, CDR2 SYDVKM. CDR3 DNA: TGTGCCAGCAGTCCCTTCCCTAGCGGGAGGGAAGAGACCCAGTACTTC. Residues: CASSPFPSGREETQYF.

The J gene is TRBJ2-1, the V gene TRBV11-2; 9 bases line up with TRBD2. Per germline, CDR1 SGHAT and CDR2 FQNNGV. Losses at the gene ends were 5 bases for V and 0 bases for J; bases not matched to a gene: 2. The CDR3 extends over 15 amino acids. CDR3 nucleotide sequence: TGTGCCAGCAGCATTAGCGGGAGCTCCTACAATGAGCAGTTCTTC. Translation gives CASSISGSSYNEQFF.

This sequence joins TRBV12-5 and TRBJ1-2; D may be TRBD1 (5 bases). Looked up from germline, CDR1 is LGHNT and CDR2 is FRNRAP. This CDR3 has 15 residues. V shed 6 bases and J shed 8 bases, with 22 bases lying between them. CDR3 amino acids: CASGRGDWDRGGYTF. DNA of the CDR3: TGTGCTAGTGGCCGCGGGGACTGGGATCGAGGGGGCTACACCTTC.

This clone showed up just a few times. This chain connects TRBV3-1 (or the pseudogene TRBV3-2) to TRBJ2-7; 7 bases map to TRBD2. The CDR3 consists of 14 residues. Trimming cost V 5 bases and J 1 base; bases outside gene matches: 5. The germline gives CDR1 LGHDT, CDR2 YNNKEL (reference sequence). The CDR3 bases are TGTGCCAGCAGCTTCGAGCGGGGATCCTACGAGCAGTACTTC. It yields the protein CASSFERGSYEQYF.

The chain links TRBV28 to TRBJ2-5; D call uncertain. V was cut by 3 bases and J by 0 bases, with 11 bases left in between. Germline V gene data show CDR1 as MDHEN and CDR2 as SYDVKM. The CDR3 is 15 amino acids. The CDR3 DNA reads as TGTGCCAGCAGTTTTGCGTTAAAGAACCAAGAGACCCAGTACTTC. It translates to CASSFALKNQETQYF.

The J gene is TRBJ1-1, the V gene TRBV9, with a tentative D call TRBD1 (5 bases). The V end was cut by 1 base, the J end by 3 bases, with 13 bases between. Germline CDR1 SGDLS, CDR2 YYNGEE. The length of the CDR3 is 15 residues. This CDR3 is CASSVWGTGDTEAFF. As DNA, the CDR3 is TGTGCCAGCAGCGTATGGGGGACGGGAGACACTGAAGCTTTCTTT.